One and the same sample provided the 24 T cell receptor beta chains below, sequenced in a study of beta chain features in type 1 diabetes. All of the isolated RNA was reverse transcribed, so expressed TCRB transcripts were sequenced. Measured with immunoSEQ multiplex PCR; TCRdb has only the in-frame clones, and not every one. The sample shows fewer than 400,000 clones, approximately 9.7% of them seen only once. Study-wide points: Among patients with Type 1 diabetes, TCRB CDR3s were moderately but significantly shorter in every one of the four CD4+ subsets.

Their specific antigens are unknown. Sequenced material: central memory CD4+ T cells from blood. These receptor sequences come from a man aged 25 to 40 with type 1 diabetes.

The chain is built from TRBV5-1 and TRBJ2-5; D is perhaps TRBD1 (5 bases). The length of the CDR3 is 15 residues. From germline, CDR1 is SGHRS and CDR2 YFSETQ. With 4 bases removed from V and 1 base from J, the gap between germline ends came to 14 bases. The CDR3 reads CASSREAGPQETQYF. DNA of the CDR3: TGCGCCAGCAGCCGCGAGGCAGGGCCCCAAGAGACCCAGTACTTC.

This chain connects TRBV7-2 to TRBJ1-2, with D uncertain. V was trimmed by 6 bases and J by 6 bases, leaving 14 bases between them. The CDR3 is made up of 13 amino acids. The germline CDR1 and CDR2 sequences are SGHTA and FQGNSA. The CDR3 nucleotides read TGTGCCAGCAGACGGACGGCCGGCGATGGCTACACCTTC. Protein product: CASRRTAGDGYTF.

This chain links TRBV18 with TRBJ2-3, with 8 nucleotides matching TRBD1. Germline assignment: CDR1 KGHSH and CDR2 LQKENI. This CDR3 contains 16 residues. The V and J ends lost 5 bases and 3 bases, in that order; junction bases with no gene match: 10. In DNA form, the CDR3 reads TGTGCCAGCTCATCTGCCAGGGGGCCGAGGACAGATACGCAGTATTTT. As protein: CASSSARGPRTDTQYF.

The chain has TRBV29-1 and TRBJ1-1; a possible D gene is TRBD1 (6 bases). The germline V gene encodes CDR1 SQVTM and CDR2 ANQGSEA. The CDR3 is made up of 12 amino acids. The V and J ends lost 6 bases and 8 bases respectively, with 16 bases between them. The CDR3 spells CSVIRGDAEAFF. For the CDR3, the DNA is TGCAGCGTCATAAGGGGGGACGCCGAAGCTTTCTTT.

CDR3 residues: CASSQSVRQVTNEQFF. The CDR3 nucleotides read TGCGCCAGCAGCCAAAGCGTACGACAGGTTACCAATGAGCAGTTCTTC. J is TRBJ2-1 and V is TRBV4-3, with D possibly matching TRBD1 (6 bases). The ends were cut back, 2 bases at V and 6 bases at J, with 17 bases in the middle. The CDR3 is 16 residues long. Germline V gene sequence: CDR1 LGHNA, CDR2 YSLEER.

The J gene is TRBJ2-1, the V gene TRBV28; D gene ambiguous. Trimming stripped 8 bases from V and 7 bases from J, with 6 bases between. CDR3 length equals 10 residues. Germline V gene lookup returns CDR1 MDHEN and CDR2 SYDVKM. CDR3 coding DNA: TGTGCCAGCTCTGCAAATGAGCAGTTCTTC. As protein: CASSANEQFF.

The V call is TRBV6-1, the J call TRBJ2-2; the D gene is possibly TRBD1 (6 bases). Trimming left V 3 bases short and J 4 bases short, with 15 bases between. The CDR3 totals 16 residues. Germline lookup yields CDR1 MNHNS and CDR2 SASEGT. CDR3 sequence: CASSDDRKTFTGELFF. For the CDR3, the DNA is TGTGCCAGCAGTGATGACAGGAAAACCTTCACCGGGGAGCTGTTTTTT.

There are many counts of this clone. CDR3: CAISESVSPPYNEQFF. CDR3 bases: TGTGCCATCAGTGAGTCAGTCTCCCCTCCTTACAATGAGCAGTTCTTC. The rearrangement joins TRBV10-3 to TRBJ2-1; D unclear. This CDR3 is built from 16 residues. CDR1 ENHRY and CDR2 SYGVKD come from the germline V gene. The V gene lost 0 bases and the J gene lost 4 bases, with 13 bases spanning the gap.

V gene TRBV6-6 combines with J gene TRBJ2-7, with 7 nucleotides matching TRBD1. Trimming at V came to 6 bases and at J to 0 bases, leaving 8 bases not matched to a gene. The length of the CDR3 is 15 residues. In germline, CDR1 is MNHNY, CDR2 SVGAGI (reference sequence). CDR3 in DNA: TGTGCCAGCAGCGATGGACAGGTCAGCTCCTACGAGCAGTACTTC. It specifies CASSDGQVSSYEQYF.

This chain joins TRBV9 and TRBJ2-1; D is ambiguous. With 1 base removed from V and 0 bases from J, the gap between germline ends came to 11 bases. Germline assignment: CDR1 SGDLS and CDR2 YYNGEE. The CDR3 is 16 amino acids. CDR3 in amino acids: CASSVSTGHSYNEQFF. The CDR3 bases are TGTGCCAGCAGCGTAAGTACCGGCCACTCCTACAATGAGCAGTTCTTC.

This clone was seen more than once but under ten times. As DNA, the CDR3 is TGTGCCAGCAGCGAACCTCTCACAGGGGGGGACAATCAGCCCCAGCATTTT. It translates to CASSEPLTGGDNQPQHF. V is TRBV6-1 and J is TRBJ1-5; 8 bases are shared with TRBD1. With 6 bases clipped from V and 3 bases from J, the junction kept 13 bases outside the gene matches. The CDR3 has 17 amino acids. CDR1 is MNHNS, CDR2 SASEGT, per germline.

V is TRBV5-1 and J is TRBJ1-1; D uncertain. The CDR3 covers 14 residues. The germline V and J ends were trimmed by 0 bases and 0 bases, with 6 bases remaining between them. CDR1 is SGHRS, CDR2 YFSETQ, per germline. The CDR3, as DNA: TGCGCCAGCAGCTTGGCCAGCTTGAACACTGAAGCTTTCTTT. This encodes CASSLASLNTEAFF.

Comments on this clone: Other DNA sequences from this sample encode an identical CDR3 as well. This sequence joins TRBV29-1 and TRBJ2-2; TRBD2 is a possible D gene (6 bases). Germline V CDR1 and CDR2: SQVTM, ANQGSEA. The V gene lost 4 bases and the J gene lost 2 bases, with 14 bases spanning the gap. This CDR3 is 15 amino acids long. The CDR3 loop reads CSVGRAGRNTGELFF. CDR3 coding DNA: TGCAGCGTTGGTCGGGCGGGGCGAAACACCGGGGAGCTGTTTTTT.

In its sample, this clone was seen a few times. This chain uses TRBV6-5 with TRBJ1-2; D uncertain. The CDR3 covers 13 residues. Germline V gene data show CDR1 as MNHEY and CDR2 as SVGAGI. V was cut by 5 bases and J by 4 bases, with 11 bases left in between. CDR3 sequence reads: CASSGMTSYGYTF. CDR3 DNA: TGTGCCAGCAGTGGAATGACGTCCTATGGCTACACCTTC.

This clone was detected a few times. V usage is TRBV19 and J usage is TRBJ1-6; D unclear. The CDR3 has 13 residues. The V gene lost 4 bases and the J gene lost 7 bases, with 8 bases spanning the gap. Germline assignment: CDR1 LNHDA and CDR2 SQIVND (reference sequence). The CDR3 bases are TGTGCCAGTAGTAGGGGTACGAATTCACCCCTCCACTTT. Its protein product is CASSRGTNSPLHF. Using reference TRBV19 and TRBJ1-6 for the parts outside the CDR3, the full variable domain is DGGITQSPKYLFRKEGQNVTLSCEQNLNHDAMYWYRQDPGQGLRLIYYSQIVNDFQKGDIAEGYSVSREKKESFPLTVTSAQKNPTAFYLCASSRGTNSPLHFGNGTRLTVT.

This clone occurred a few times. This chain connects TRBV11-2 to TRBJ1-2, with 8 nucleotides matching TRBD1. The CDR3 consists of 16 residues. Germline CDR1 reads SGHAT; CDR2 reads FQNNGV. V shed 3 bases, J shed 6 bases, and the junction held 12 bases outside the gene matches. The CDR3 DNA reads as TGTGCCAGCAGCTTCCATGACAGGGGCTCGGAGAATGGCTACACCTTC. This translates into CASSFHDRGSENGYTF. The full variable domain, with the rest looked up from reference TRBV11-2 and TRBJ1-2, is EAGVAQSPRYKIIEKRQSVAFWCNPISGHATLYWYQQILGQGPKLLIQFQNNGVVDDSQLPKDRFSAERLKGVDSTLKIQPAKLEDSAVYLCASSFHDRGSENGYTFGSGTRLTVV.

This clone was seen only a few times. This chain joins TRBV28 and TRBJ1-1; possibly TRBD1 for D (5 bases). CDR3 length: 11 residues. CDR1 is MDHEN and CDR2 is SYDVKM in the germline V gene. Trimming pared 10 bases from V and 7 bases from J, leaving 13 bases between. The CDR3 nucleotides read TGTGCCACCTTGGGGGAGGGTGAAGCTTTCTTT. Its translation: CATLGEGEAFF.

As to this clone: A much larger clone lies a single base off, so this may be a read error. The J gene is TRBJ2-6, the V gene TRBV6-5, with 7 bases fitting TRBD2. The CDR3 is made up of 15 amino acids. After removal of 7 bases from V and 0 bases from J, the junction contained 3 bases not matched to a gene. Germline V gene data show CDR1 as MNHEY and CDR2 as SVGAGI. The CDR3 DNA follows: TGTGCCAGCACCCCGGGGGGCTCTGGGGCCAACGTCCTGACTTTC. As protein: CASTPGGSGANVLTF.

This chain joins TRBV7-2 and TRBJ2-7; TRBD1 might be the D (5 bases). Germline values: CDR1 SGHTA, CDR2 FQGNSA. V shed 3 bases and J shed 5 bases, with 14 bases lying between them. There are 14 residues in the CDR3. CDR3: CASSFRQFMDEQYF. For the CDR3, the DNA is TGTGCCAGCAGCTTTCGACAGTTTATGGACGAGCAGTACTTC. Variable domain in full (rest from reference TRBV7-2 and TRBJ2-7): GAGVSQSPSNKVTEKGKDVELRCDPISGHTALYWYRQSLGQGLEFLIYFQGNSAPDKSGLPSDRFSAERTGGSVSTLTIQRTQQEDSAVYLCASSFRQFMDEQYFGPGTRLTVT.

The chain's CDR3 is CASSFEYSYNSPLHF. The CDR3, as DNA: TGTGCCAGCAGTTTCGAATATTCCTATAATTCACCCCTCCACTTT. The chain links TRBV27 to TRBJ1-6; D ambiguous. Germline values: CDR1 MNHEY, CDR2 SMNVEV (reference sequence). The V and J ends lost 3 bases and 1 base respectively, with 7 bases between them. This CDR3 spans 15 amino acids.

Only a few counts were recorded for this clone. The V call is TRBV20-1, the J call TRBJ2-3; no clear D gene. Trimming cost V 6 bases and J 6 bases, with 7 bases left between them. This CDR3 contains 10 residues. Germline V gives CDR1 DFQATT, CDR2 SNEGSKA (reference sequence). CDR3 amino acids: CSAGRDTQYF. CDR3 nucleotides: TGCAGTGCGGGAAGGGATACGCAGTATTTT.

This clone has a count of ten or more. Here the CDR3 reads CASSGLNTDTQYF. For the CDR3, the DNA is TGCGCCAGCAGCGGTTTGAACACAGATACGCAGTATTTT. The V call is TRBV5-1, the J call TRBJ2-3; no clear D. V was shortened by 4 bases and J by 2 bases, with 8 bases between the two germline ends. The CDR3 is made up of 13 amino acids. Germline V gene lookup returns CDR1 SGHRS and CDR2 YFSETQ.

CDR3 DNA: TGTGCCTGGAGTTTTTCCTACGAGCAGTACTTC. Translation gives CAWSFSYEQYF. The V call is TRBV30, the J call TRBJ2-7; D unresolved. Trimming took 2 bases from V and 1 from J, leaving 3 bases between them. Germline V gene data show CDR1 as GTSNPN and CDR2 as SVGIG (reference sequence). The CDR3 contains 11 residues.

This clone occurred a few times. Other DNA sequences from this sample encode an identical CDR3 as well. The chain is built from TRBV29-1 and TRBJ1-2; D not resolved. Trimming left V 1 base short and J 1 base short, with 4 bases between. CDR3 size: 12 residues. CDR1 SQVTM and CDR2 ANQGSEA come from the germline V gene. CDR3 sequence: CSVEGNNYGYTF. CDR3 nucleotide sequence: TGCAGCGTTGAAGGGAATAACTATGGCTACACCTTC.